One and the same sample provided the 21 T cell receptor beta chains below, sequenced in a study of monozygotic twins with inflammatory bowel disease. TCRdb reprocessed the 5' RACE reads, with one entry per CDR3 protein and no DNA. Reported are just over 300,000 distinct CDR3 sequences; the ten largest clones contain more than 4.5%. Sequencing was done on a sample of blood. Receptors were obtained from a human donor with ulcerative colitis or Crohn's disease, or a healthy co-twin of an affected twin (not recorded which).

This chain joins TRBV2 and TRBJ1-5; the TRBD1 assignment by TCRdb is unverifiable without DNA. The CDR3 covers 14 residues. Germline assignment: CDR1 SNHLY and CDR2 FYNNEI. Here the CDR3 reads CASSAQGAGQPQHF. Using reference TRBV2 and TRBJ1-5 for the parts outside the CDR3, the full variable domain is EPEVTQTPSHQVTQMGQEVILRCVPISNHLYFYWYRQILGQKVEFLVSFYNNEISEKSEIFDDQFSVERPDGSNFTLKIRSTKLEDSAMYFCASSAQGAGQPQHFGDGTRLSIL.

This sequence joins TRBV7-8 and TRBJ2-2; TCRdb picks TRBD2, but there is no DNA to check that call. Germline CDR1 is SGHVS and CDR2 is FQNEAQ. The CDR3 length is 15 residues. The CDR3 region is CASSLDGRNTGELFF.

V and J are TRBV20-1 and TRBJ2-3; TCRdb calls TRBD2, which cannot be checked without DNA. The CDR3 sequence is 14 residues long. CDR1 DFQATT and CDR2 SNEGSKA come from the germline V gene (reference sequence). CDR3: CSPPSRVSTDTQYF.

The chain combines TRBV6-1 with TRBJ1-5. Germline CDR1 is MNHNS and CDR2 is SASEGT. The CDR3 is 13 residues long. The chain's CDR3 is CASSELENQPQHF.

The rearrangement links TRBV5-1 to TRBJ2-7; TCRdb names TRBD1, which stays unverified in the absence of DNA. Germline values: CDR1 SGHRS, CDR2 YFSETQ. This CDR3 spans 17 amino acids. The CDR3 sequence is CASSNRGRRGPSYEQYF. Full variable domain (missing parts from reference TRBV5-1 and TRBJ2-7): KAGVTQTPRYLIKTRGQQVTLSCSPISGHRSVSWYQQTPGQGLQFLFEYFSETQRNKGNFPGRFSGRQFSNSRSEMNVSTLELGDSALYLCASSNRGRRGPSYEQYFGPGTRLTVT.

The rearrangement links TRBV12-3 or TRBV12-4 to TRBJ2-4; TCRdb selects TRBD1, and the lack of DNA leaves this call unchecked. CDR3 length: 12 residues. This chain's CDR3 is CATRGAGNIQYF.

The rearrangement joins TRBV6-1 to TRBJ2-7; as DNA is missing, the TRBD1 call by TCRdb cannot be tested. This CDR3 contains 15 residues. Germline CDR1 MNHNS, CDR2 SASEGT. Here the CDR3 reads CASSGDRAASYEQYF.

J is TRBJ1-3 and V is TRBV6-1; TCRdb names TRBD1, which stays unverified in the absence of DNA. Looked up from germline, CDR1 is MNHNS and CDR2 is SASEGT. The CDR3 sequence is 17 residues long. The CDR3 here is CASTLGPPGISGNTIYF.

This CDR3 reads CSASDRTLGEQYF. The chain carries TRBV20-1 and TRBJ2-7; TCRdb's D call, TRBD2, is unchecked because there is no DNA. The CDR3 consists of 13 residues. The germline V gene encodes CDR1 DFQATT and CDR2 SNEGSKA (reference sequence).

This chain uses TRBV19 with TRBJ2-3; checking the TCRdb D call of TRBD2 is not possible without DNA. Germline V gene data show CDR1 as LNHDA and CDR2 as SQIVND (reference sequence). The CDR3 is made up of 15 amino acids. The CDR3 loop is CASSIPSGGQYTQYF. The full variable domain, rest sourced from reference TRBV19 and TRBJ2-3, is DGGITQSPKYLFRKEGQNVTLSCEQNLNHDAMYWYRQDPGQGLRLIYYSQIVNDFQKGDIAEGYSVSREKKESFPLTVTSAQKNPTAFYLCASSIPSGGQYTQYFGPGTRLTVL.

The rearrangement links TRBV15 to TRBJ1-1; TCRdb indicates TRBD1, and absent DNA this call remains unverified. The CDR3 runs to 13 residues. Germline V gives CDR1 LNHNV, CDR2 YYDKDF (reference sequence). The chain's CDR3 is CATDRDRVTEAFF.

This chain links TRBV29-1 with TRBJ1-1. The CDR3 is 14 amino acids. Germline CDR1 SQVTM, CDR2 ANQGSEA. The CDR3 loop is CSVVGFRLNTEAFF.

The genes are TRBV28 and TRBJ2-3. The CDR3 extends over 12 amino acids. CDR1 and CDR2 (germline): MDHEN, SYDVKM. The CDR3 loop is CASSLLANTQYF. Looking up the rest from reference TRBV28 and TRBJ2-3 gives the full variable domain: DVKVTQSSRYLVKRTGEKVFLECVQDMDHENMFWYRQDPGLGLRLIYFSYDVKMKEKGDIPEGYSVSREKKERFSLILESASTNQTSMYLCASSLLANTQYFGPGTRLTVL.

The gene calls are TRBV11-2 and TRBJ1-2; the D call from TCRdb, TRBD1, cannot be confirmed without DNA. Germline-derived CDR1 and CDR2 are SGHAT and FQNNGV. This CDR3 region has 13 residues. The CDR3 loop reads CASSFGQFYGYTF.

CDR3 in amino acids: CSGPTGSSGYTF. V and J are TRBV20-1 and TRBJ1-2; TCRdb's D call of TRBD1 is untestable without DNA. Germline V lookup: CDR1 DFQATT, CDR2 SNEGSKA (reference sequence). The CDR3 is made up of 12 amino acids.

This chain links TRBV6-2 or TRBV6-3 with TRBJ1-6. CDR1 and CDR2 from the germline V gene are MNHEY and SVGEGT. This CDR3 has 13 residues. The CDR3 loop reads CASRWGGTSPLHF.

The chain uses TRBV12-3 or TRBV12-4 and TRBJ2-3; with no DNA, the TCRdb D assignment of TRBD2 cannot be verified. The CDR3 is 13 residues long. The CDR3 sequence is CASSLSGRDTQYF.

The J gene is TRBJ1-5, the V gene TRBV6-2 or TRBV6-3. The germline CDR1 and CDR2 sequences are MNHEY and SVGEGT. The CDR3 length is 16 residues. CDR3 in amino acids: CASSYSTRDNYQPQHF.

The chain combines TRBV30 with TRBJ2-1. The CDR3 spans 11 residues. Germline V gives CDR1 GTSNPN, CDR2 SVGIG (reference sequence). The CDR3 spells CAWRISNEQFF.

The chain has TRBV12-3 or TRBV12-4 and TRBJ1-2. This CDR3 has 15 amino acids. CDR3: CASSFGGQANYGYTF.

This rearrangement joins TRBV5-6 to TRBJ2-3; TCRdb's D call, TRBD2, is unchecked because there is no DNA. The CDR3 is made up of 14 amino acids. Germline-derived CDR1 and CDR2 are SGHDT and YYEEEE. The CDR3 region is CASSLGLAGNTQYF.